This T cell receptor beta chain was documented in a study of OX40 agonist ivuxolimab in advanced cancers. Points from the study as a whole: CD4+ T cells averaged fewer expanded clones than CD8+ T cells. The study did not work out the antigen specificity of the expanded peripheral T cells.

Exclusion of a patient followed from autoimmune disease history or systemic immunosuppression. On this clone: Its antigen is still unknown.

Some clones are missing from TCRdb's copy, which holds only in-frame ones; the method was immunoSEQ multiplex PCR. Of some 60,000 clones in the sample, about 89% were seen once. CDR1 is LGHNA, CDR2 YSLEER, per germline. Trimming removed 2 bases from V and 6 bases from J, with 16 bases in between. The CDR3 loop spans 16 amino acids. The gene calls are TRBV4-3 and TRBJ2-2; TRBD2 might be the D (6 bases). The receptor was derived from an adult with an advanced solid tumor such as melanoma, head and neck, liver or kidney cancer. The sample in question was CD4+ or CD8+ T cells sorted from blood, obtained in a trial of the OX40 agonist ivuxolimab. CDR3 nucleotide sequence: TGCGCCAGCAGCCAACTAATCTCTAGCGTCGCCGGGGAGCTGTTTTTT. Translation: CASSQLISSVAGELFF.